This T cell receptor (beta chain) was documented in a study of shared clonotypes between healthy human individuals. Findings of the study overall: The genetic and exposure-history diversity represented was limited by few donors. The study sampled only blood, and tissue repertoires likely differ.

Authors' analysis steps: Junction-only immunoSEQ sequences carried no quality scores, so filtering differed. Clones were read by immunoSEQ multiplex PCR, and TCRdb kept only the in-frame ones, dropping some. D and trimming come from the DNA, and the V and J calls and clone size come from that table. Here the sample spans more than 900,000 clones, 75% to 80% being singletons. CDR3 length: 13 residues. CDR1 MNHNS and CDR2 SASEGT come from the germline V gene. V was pared by 10 bases and J by 0 bases, with 13 bases between. As regards this clone: What it binds is unknown.

Sequencing input: memory CD4+ T cells from PBMCs. Subset indicated: CD45RA-negative fraction. This clonotype originated in a man aged 18 to 29 in good health. Some clones in this sample may be carry-over from other donors' samples. V gene TRBV6-1 combines with J gene TRBJ2-7, with D uncertain. CDR3 sequence: CATESVSSYEQYF. In DNA form, the CDR3 reads TGTGCCACAGAGAGCGTGAGCTCCTACGAGCAGTACTTC.